This entry is about one TCR beta chain. As yet, its antigen is unknown. Losses at the gene ends were 6 bases for V and 5 bases for J; bases not matched to a gene: 8. The length of the CDR3 is 16 residues. From germline, CDR1 is MDHEN and CDR2 SYDVKM. The data belong to a study of T cell responses to AZD1222 COVID-19 vaccine. Overall study context: Second-dose groups at about 4 or about 12 weeks were pooled.

Assay: immunoSEQ multiplex PCR; the TCRdb copy retains only in-frame clones and omits some. The table records about 97,000 clones, roughly 84% of them present only once. Study-level results: Repertoires were obtained only post-peak T cell response. Donors in the cohort were predominantly white British and more often female, and clonal diversity was possibly underestimated. Unmutated variant regions are reportedly targeted by nearly half of spike-specific TCRs.

Here the sequenced sample was peripheral blood, taken on day 0 of AZD1222 vaccination. This receptor was identified in an adult in good health. The V gene is TRBV28, the J gene TRBJ2-5, with 14 bases lining up with TRBD2. CDR3 loop: CASSLPTSGRGETQYF. As DNA, the CDR3 is TGTGCCAGCAGCCTCCCGACTAGCGGGAGGGGGGAGACCCAGTACTTC.